This T cell receptor (beta chain) was recovered during a study of shared clonotypes between healthy human individuals. Trimming removed 8 bases from V and 0 bases from J, with 7 bases in between. This CDR3 has 13 residues. Per the germline V gene, CDR1 is MDHEN and CDR2 is SYDVKM. Sequenced by immunoSEQ multiplex PCR; TCRdb stores in-frame clones only, minus some. The sample lists about 1 million clones, approximately 72% seen once, with approximately 1.5% in the top ten. The receptor comes from a man between 18 and 35 years old in good health. Sequencing was done on a sample of memory CD4+ T cells sorted from blood. Subset reported: CD45RA-negative fraction. V is TRBV28 and J is TRBJ1-4, with D hard to call. The CDR3 protein is CASLDSTNEKLFF. Here the CDR3 DNA reads TGTGCCAGCCTTGACTCAACTAATGAAAAACTGTTTTTT.